Listed below are T cell receptor beta chains from one sample, sequenced in a study of blood T cells in healthy people across ages. TCRdb re-analysed the 5' RACE reads in MiXCR, keeping a single row per CDR3 protein. Counted here are about 1.4 million distinct CDR3 sequences, approximately 59% occurring once; the ten biggest clones make up 6.5% to 8.5%. The specimen was blood. The origin of the receptors is a man between 18 and 35 years old in good health. CDR3s include the opening cysteine and the closing phenylalanine or tryptophan. A D gene is named only where the DNA matches it firmly. Where a row states a size, it is once, few, many or the class of an expanded clone; other rows omit it.

TRBJ2-4	NA	TRBV24-1	NA	TGTGCCACCAGTGGACCCCGTGGGCCCATACTGTACTTC	CATSGPRGPILYF
TRBJ2-7	NA	TRBV9	NA	TGTGCCAGCACCCCAGGCCCAACGACCTACGAGCAGTACTTC	CASTPGPTTYEQYF
TRBJ2-1	NA	TRBV9	TRBD2	TGTGCCAGCGGACTAGCGGGTCATGAGCAGTTCTTC	CASGLAGHEQFF
TRBJ2-2	NA	TRBV20-1	TRBD2	TGCAGTGCTAGACCAGCGGGGGGCCCGTATACCGGGGAGCTGTTTTTT	CSARPAGGPYTGELFF
TRBJ2-5	NA	TRBV29-1	NA	TGCAGCGTTGAGAGGCAGGGAGAGGTCCAAGAGACCCAGTACTTC	CSVERQGEVQETQYF
TRBJ1-1	NA	TRBV20-1	TRBD1	TGCAGTGCTAGAGAACTCGGGACAGCGAACACTGAAGCTTTCTTT	CSARELGTANTEAFF
TRBJ2-2	few	TRBV7-2	NA	TGTGCCAGCAGCTTAACTGGGGAAACCGGGGAGCTGTTTTTT	CASSLTGETGELFF
TRBJ1-1	NA	TRBV7-9	TRBD1	TGTGCCAGCAGCATGAGACAGGGTGGAGAAGCTTTCTTT	CASSMRQGGEAFF
TRBJ2-1	NA	TRBV28	NA	TGTGCCAGCACCCTCCGGGAGTCCAATGAGCAGTTCTTC	CASTLRESNEQFF
TRBJ1-1	NA	TRBV14	TRBD1	TGTGCCAGCAGCCTCGAACAGGGGGCGGAACAGAACACTGAAGCTTTCTTT	CASSLEQGAEQNTEAFF
TRBJ2-2	NA	TRBV7-9	TRBD1	TGTGCCAGCAGCCACCCCCGATGGACAGGCCGTCTCACCGGGGAGCTGTTTTTT	CASSHPRWTGRLTGELFF
TRBJ1-5	NA	TRBV12-3/TRBV12-4	NA	TGTGCCAGCAGTTTTTCCAGGGTTGAGCAGCCCCAGCATTTT	CASSFSRVEQPQHF
TRBJ2-5	NA	TRBV27	NA	TGTGCCAGCAGCCAAACATTGATCCCAGAGACCCAGTACTTC	CASSQTLIPETQYF
TRBJ2-6	NA	TRBV29-1	NA	TGCAGCGTTGAAGGATGGGGCCCTTCTGGGGCCAACGTCCTGACTTTC	CSVEGWGPSGANVLTF
TRBJ2-7	NA	TRBV27	NA	TGTGCCAGCAGTTTAGACGGAGGAAGGGGCTACGAGCAGTACTTC	CASSLDGGRGYEQYF
TRBJ2-7	few	TRBV6-2/TRBV6-3	TRBD2	TGTGCCAGCAGAACGGGACTAGCGGGGTGGAACGAGCAGTACTTC	CASRTGLAGWNEQYF
TRBJ2-7	NA	TRBV4-1	NA	TGCGCCAGCAGCCAAAACATGGGGCTAGGCTACGAGCAGTACTTC	CASSQNMGLGYEQYF
TRBJ1-5	NA	TRBV20-1	TRBD1	TGCAGGACAGGGGGCAATCAGCCCCAGCATTTT	CRTGGNQPQHF
TRBJ2-7	NA	TRBV6-5	TRBD1	TGTGCCAGTTCCTCGACAGGGGGCAACTACGAGCAGTACTTC	CASSSTGGNYEQYF
TRBJ1-1	NA	TRBV29-1	NA	TGCAGCGTTGAGAGAGGGGCTGAAGCTTTCTTT	CSVERGAEAFF
TRBJ1-2	NA	TRBV18	TRBD1	TGTGCCAGCTCACCAAGAACTAGGACAGGGATCCTCGCTGGCGGCTACACCTTC	CASSPRTRTGILAGGYTF
TRBJ2-1	NA	TRBV29-1	NA	TGCAACGCGGACGATAATGAGCAGTTCTTC	CNADDNEQFF
TRBJ2-3	NA	TRBV5-1	NA	TGCGCCAGCAGCCTGGACGGGCGTGGTGCAGATACGCAGTATTTT	CASSLDGRGADTQYF
TRBJ1-2	few	TRBV29-1	NA	TGCAGCGTTGAAGATAATGGGGTAGGCTACACCTTC	CSVEDNGVGYTF
TRBJ2-7	NA	TRBV7-2	NA	TGTGCCAGCAGCTCCCTAGCGAGCTACTACGAGCAGTACTTC	CASSSLASYYEQYF
TRBJ2-3	few	TRBV2	NA	TGTGCCAGCAGTGAAGGAAGCCATACGCAGTATTTT	CASSEGSHTQYF
TRBJ1-2	NA	TRBV4-2	TRBD1	TGTGCCAGCAGCGACACGGACAGGCGACGGGGCTACACCTTC	CASSDTDRRRGYTF
TRBJ1-2	few	TRBV25-1	NA	TGTGCCAGCAGTGGCCGAGTGACAGGATCACCTAACTATGGCTACACCTTC	CASSGRVTGSPNYGYTF
TRBJ2-5	NA	TRBV7-9	NA	TGTGCCAGCAGCTCCTCGGAGGCCAATGAGCAGTACTTC	CASSSSEANEQYF
TRBJ2-7	NA	TRBV15	TRBD1	TGTGCCACCAGCAGGGGCCGACAGGGGCCCTACGAGCAGTACTTC	CATSRGRQGPYEQYF
TRBJ2-3	few	TRBV2	TRBD2	TGTGCCAGCAGACTACTAGCGGGATCTAGCACAGATACGCAGTATTTT	CASRLLAGSSTDTQYF
TRBJ1-1	once	TRBV12-3/TRBV12-4	TRBD1	TGTGCCAGCAGGCGCTCTACAGGGGCTGAAGCTTTCTTT	CASRRSTGAEAFF
TRBJ2-3	NA	TRBV6-5	NA	TGTGCCAGCAGTTACGGTACCCTGGATACGCAGTATTTT	CASSYGTLDTQYF
TRBJ1-2	NA	TRBV4-1	NA	TGCGCCAGCAGCCAGGGGCGGGGGCCCTATGGCTACACCTTC	CASSQGRGPYGYTF
TRBJ1-6	NA	TRBV27	NA	TGTGCCAGCAGTTTAGACCCTTTTAGCTCCTATAATTCACCCCTCCACTTT	CASSLDPFSSYNSPLHF
TRBJ2-1	once	TRBV12-5	NA	TGTGCTAGTGCCTCACGGGAGTCCGACAATGAGCAGTTCTTC	CASASRESDNEQFF
TRBJ2-7	few	TRBV4-1	TRBD1	TGCGCCAGCAGCGAAGAGACAGGGGCAGCCTACGAGCAGTACTTC	CASSEETGAAYEQYF
TRBJ1-1	many	TRBV3-1	NA	TGTGCCAGCAGCCAAGATTCGGGCAGCAAAGCTTTCTTT	CASSQDSGSKAFF
TRBJ1-6	NA	TRBV20-1	NA	TGCAGTGCTAGAGATTCAGGGTTCCTGGCCTCACCCCTCCACTTT	CSARDSGFLASPLHF
TRBJ1-1	NA	TRBV5-1	TRBD1	TGCGCCAGCAGTTCCAGACAGGGAGCGTGGACTGAAGCTTTCTTT	CASSSRQGAWTEAFF
TRBJ1-4	NA	TRBV4-3	TRBD1	TGCGCCAGCAGCCAAGATTGGGGACAGTCGGAAAAACTGTTTTTT	CASSQDWGQSEKLFF
TRBJ2-7	NA	TRBV7-6	TRBD1	TGTGCCAGCGATAGGGACAGGGGTTTCTACGAGCAGTACTTC	CASDRDRGFYEQYF
TRBJ1-6	NA	TRBV20-1	TRBD1	TGCAGTGCTAGAGAAAAGGGACAGTCCAATTCACCCCTCCACTTT	CSAREKGQSNSPLHF
TRBJ1-5	NA	TRBV24-1	TRBD1	TGTGCCACCAGTGATTCACGGACAGGGCATCAGCCCCAGCATTTT	CATSDSRTGHQPQHF
TRBJ2-1	NA	TRBV12-3/TRBV12-4	NA	TGTGCCAGCAGTGGGGACGGAAATCTCTACAATGAGCAGTTCTTC	CASSGDGNLYNEQFF
TRBJ2-6	few	TRBV29-1	NA	TGCAGCGTTGTAGGCCAGTTGGCCAACGTCCTGACTTTC	CSVVGQLANVLTF
TRBJ1-1	few	TRBV6-5	NA	TGTGCCAGCAGTTACGGGGCGGACACTGAAGCTTTCTTT	CASSYGADTEAFF
TRBJ2-7	many	TRBV5-1	NA	TGCGCCAGCAGCCCCCAAATAGCGGATACCTACGAGCAGTACTTC	CASSPQIADTYEQYF
TRBJ1-2	few	TRBV29-1	NA	TGCAGCGTTCCGGGGGACCTTTATGGCTACACCTTC	CSVPGDLYGYTF
TRBJ2-7	NA	TRBV15	TRBD1	TGTGCCACCAGCAGAGATCGTGGGACAGGGGGTGGACACGAGCAGTACTTC	CATSRDRGTGGGHEQYF
TRBJ1-4	NA	TRBV7-2	NA	TGTGCCAGCAGCTTAGTAGCCACGGGGGGTGAAAAACTGTTTTTT	CASSLVATGGEKLFF
TRBJ2-4	few	TRBV4-2	TRBD2	TGTGCCAGCAGCCCTCGGACTAGCGGGAGGGGATCCAAAAACATTCAGTACTTC	CASSPRTSGRGSKNIQYF
TRBJ1-2	NA	TRBV9	NA	TGTGCCAGCAGCGTAACCGTTCAGGGTCCGTATGGCTACACCTTC	CASSVTVQGPYGYTF
TRBJ1-2	NA	TRBV6-1	NA	TGTGCCAGCAGGAGTCCCCTTGGAGGGGAAGGTTACTATGGCTACACCTTC	CASRSPLGGEGYYGYTF
TRBJ2-4	few	TRBV27	TRBD1	TGTGCCAGCAGAGAGACAGGGGCTGACATTCAGTACTTC	CASRETGADIQYF
TRBJ2-4	NA	TRBV12-5	NA	TGTGCTAGTGGTTTGGTCAATTCCCAGCGGATCCTAGCCAAAAACATTCAGTACTTC	CASGLVNSQRILAKNIQYF
TRBJ2-1	NA	TRBV3-1	TRBD2	TGTGCCAGCAGCCCCCCCAGAGCGGGGGCTTACAATGAGCAGTTCTTC	CASSPPRAGAYNEQFF
TRBJ1-2	few	TRBV25-1	NA	TGTGCCAGCAGTGGCCCCCGGGAGAGGTTTAACTATGGCTACACCTTC	CASSGPRERFNYGYTF
TRBJ2-5	NA	TRBV11-2	TRBD2	TGTGCCAGCAGCCCGCCAGCGGGACGGAATCAAGAGACCCAGTACTTC	CASSPPAGRNQETQYF